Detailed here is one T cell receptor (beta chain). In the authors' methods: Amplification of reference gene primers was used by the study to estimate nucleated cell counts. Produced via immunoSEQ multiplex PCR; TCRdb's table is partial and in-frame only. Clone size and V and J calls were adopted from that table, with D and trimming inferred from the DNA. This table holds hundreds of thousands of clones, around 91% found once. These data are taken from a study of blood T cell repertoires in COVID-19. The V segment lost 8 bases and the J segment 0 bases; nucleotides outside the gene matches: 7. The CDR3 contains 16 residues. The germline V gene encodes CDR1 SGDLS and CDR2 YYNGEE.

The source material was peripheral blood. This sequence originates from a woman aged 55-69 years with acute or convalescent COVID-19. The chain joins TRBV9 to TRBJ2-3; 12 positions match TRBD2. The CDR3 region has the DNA TGTGCCAGTACCGGGACTAGCGGGTTCAGCACAGATACGCAGTATTTT. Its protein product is CASTGTSGFSTDTQYF.